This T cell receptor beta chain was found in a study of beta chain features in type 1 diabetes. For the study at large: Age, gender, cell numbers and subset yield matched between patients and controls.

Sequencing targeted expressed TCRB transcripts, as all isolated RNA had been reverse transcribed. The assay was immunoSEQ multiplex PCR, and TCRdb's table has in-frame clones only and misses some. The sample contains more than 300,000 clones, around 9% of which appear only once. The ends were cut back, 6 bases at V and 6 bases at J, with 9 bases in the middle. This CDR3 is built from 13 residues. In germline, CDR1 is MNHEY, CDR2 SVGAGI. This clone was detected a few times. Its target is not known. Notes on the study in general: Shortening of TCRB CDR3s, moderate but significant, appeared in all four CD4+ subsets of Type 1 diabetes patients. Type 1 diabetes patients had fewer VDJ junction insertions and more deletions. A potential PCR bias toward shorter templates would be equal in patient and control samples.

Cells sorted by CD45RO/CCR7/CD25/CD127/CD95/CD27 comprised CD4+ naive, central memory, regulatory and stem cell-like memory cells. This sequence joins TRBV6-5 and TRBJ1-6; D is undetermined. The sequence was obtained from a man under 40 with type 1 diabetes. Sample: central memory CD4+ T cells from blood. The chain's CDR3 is CASSGFTNSPLHF. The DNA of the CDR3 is TGTGCCAGCAGCGGGTTTACTAATTCACCCCTCCACTTT.